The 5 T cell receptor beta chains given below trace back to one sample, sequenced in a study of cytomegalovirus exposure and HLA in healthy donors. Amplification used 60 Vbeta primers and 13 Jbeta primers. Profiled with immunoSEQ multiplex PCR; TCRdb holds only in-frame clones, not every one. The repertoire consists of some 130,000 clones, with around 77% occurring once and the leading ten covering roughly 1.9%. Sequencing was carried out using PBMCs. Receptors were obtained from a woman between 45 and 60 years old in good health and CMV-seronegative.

CDR3 sequence (DNA): TGTGCCAGTAGTCCCGGGTCGGATCAGCCCCAGCATTTT. Translated, it gives CASSPGSDQPQHF. This chain links TRBV19 with TRBJ1-5, with D uncertain. V was pared by 5 bases and J by 5 bases, with 10 bases between. Germline lookup yields CDR1 LNHDA and CDR2 SQIVND (reference sequence). The CDR3 has 13 amino acids.

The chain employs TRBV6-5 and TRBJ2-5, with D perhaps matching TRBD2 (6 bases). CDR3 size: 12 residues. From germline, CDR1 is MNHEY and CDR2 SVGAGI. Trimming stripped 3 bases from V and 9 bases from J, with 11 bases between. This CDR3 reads CASSYQTGAQYF. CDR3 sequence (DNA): TGTGCCAGCAGTTATCAAACGGGGGCCCAGTACTTC.

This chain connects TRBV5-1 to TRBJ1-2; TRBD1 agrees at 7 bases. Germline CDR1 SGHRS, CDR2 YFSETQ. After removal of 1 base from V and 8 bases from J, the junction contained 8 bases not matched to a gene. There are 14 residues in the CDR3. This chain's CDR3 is CASSLTKAGGGYTF. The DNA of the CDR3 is TGCGCCAGCAGCTTGACTAAGGCAGGGGGGGGCTACACCTTC.

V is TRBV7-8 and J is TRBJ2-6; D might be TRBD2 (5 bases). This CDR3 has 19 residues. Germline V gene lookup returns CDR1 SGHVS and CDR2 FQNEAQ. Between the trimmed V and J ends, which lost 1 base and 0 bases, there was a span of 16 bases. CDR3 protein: CASSLVFSLALSGANVLTF. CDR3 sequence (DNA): TGTGCCAGCAGCTTAGTTTTTTCCCTAGCCCTCTCTGGGGCCAACGTCCTGACTTTC.

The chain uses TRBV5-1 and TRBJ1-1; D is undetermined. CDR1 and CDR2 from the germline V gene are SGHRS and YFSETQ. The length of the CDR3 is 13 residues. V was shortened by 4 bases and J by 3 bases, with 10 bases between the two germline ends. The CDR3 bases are TGCGCCAGCAGCCTCGGGTCCCACACTGAAGCTTTCTTT. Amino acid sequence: CASSLGSHTEAFF.